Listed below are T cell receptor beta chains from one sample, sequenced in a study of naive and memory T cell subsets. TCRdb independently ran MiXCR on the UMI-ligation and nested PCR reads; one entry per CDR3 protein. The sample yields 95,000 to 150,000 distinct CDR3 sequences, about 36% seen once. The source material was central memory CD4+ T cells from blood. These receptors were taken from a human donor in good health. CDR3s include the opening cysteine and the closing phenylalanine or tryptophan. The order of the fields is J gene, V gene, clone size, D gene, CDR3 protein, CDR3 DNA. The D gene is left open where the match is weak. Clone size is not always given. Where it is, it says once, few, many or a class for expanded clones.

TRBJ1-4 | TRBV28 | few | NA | CASSSGPLNEKLFF | TGTGCCAGCAGTTCCGGGCCCCTTAATGAAAAACTGTTTTTT
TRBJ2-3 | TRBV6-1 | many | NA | CASTLDRASTDTQYF | TGTGCCAGCACCCTGGACAGAGCTAGCACAGATACGCAGTATTTT
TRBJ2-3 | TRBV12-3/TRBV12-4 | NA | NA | CASRLDLGTDTQYF | TGTGCCAGCAGGTTGGACTTAGGCACAGATACGCAGTATTTT
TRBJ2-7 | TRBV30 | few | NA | CAWARDSYEQYF | TGTGCCTGGGCCCGGGATTCCTACGAGCAGTACTTC
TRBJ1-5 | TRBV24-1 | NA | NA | CATSDTTRSGNQPQHF | TGTGCCACCAGTGATACGACCAGATCAGGGAATCAGCCCCAGCATTTT
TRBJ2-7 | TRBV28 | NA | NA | CATERQRSYEQYF | TGTGCCACCGAGCGGCAGAGGTCCTACGAGCAGTACTTC
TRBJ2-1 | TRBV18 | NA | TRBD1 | CASSRTGEPYNEQFF | TGTGCCAGCTCACGGACAGGAGAACCGTACAATGAGCAGTTCTTC
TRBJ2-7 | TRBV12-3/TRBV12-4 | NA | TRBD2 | CAPTGREGSYYEQYF | TGTGCCCCAACGGGGCGGGAGGGCTCCTACTACGAGCAGTACTTC
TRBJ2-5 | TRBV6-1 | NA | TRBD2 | CASSFSGTRQETQYF | TGTGCCAGCAGTTTTAGCGGGACGAGGCAAGAGACCCAGTACTTC
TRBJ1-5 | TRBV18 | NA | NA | CASSPAGPNQPQHF | TGTGCCAGCTCACCGGCAGGGCCTAATCAGCCCCAGCATTTT
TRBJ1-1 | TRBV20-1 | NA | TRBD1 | CSARNRGLGTEAFF | TGCAGTGCTAGGAACAGGGGACTGGGCACTGAAGCTTTCTTT
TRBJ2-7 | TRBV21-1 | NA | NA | CASSKGKYTRDRLSYEQYF | TGTGCCAGCAGCAAAGGTAAATATACCCGGGACCGCTTATCCTACGAGCAGTACTTC